This T cell receptor beta chain was profiled in a study of shared clonotypes between healthy human individuals. The germline V gene encodes CDR1 SQVTM and CDR2 ANQGSEA. The CDR3 runs to 12 residues. The V and J ends lost 5 bases and 4 bases respectively, with 9 bases between them. The naive CD8 fraction comprised CD45RO-negative cells positively selected for CCR7 and excluded terminally differentiated effector memory CD45RA+ cells. Using immunoSEQ multiplex PCR, the repertoire was profiled, and TCRdb retains in-frame clones only, with some absent. The sample has 2 million to 2.5 million clones, about 95% seen once.

The chain links TRBV29-1 to TRBJ2-1; D uncertain. Source material: naive CD8+ T cells sorted from blood. The receptor comes from a man aged 18-30 years in good health. This CDR3 is CSVTLVYNEQFF. For the CDR3, the DNA is TGCAGCGTTACTCTAGTTTACAATGAGCAGTTCTTC.